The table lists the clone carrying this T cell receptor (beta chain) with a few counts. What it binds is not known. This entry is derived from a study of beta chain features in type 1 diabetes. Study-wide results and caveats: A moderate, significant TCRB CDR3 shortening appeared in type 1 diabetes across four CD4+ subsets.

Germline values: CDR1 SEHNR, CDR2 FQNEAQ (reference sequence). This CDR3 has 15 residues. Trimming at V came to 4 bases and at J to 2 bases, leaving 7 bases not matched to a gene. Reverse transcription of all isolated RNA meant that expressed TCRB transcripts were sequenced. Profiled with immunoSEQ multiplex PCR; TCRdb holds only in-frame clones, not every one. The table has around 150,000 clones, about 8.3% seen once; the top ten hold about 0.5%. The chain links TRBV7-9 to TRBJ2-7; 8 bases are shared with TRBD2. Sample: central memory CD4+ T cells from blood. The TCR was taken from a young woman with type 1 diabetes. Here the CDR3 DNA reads TGTGCCAGCAGCTCCGTAGCGGGGAGTCCCTACGAGCAGTACTTC. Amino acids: CASSSVAGSPYEQYF. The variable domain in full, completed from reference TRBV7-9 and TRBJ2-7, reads DTGVSQNPRHKITKRGQNVTFRCDPISEHNRLYWYRQTLGQGPEFLTYFQNEAQLEKSRLLSDRFSAERPKGSFSTLEIQRTEQGDSAMYLCASSSVAGSPYEQYFGPGTRLTVT.